This T cell receptor (beta chain) appears in the sequencing data of a study of molecular identifiers for immune sequencing clone quantification. This clonotype has a count of ten or more. Methods described previously, with TCR primers listed, were used for bulk TCR libraries. Via MiXCR, TCRdb re-called the PCR reads, giving one row per CDR3 protein. The repertoire holds about 500,000 distinct CDR3 sequences, with roughly 25% as singletons. The CDR3 has 16 amino acids. V was clipped by 3 bases and J by 0 bases, with 12 bases between them. Between roughly 19,000 and 1,100,000 sorted cells, with 10%, 30% or 50% RNA, yielded naive CD8 libraries. Sorting was used to obtain naive CD8 T cells (CD8+CD4-CCR7+CD45RA+).

Material: naive CD8+ T cells from blood, with Jurkat cell RNA spiked in. Subset: FACS-sorted CD8+CD4-CCR7+CD45RA+ naive T cells. J is TRBJ1-5 and V is TRBV12-3 or TRBV12-4, with D perhaps TRBD1 (6 bases). This receptor was obtained from a human donor in good health. Some libraries in this study had Jurkat cell RNA spiked in. CDR3 bases: TGTGCCAGCAGTTTTGGGCAGGGGAATAGCAATCAGCCCCAGCATTTT. Protein product: CASSFGQGNSNQPQHF.